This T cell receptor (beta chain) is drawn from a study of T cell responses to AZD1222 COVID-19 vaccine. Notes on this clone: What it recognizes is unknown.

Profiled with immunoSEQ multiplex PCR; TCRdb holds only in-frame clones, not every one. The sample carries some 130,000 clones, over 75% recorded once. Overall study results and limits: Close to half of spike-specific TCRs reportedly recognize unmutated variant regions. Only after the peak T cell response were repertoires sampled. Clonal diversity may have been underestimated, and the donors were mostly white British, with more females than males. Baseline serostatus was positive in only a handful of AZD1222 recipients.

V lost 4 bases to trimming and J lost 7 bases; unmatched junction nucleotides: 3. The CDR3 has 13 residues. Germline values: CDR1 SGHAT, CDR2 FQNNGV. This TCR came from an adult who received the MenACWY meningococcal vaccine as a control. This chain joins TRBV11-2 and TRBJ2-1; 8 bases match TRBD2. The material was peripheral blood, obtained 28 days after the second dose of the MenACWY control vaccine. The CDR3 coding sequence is TGTGCCAGCAGCTCCTTAGCGGGGAATGAGCAGTTCTTC. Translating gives CASSSLAGNEQFF.